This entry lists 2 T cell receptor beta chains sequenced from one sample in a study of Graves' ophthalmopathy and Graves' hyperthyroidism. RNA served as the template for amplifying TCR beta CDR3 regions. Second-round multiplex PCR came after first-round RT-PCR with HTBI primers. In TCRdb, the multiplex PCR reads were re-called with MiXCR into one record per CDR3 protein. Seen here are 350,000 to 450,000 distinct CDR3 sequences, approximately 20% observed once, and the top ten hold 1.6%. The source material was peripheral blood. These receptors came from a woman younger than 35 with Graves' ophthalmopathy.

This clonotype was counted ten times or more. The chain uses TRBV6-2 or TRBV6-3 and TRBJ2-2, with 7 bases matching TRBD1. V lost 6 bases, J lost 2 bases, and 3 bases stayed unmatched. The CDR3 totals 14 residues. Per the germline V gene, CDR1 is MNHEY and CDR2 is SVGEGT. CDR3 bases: TGTGCCAGCAGAGGGGACAGCAACACCGGGGAGCTGTTTTTT. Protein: CASRGDSNTGELFF.

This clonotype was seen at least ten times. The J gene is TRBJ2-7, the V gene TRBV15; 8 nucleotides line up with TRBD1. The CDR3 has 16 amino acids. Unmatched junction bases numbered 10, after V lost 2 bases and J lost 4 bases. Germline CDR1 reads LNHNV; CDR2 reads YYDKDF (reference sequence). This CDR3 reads CATSRLPGGSRYEQYF. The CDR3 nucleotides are TGTGCCACCAGCAGACTTCCAGGGGGCTCGAGATACGAGCAGTACTTC.